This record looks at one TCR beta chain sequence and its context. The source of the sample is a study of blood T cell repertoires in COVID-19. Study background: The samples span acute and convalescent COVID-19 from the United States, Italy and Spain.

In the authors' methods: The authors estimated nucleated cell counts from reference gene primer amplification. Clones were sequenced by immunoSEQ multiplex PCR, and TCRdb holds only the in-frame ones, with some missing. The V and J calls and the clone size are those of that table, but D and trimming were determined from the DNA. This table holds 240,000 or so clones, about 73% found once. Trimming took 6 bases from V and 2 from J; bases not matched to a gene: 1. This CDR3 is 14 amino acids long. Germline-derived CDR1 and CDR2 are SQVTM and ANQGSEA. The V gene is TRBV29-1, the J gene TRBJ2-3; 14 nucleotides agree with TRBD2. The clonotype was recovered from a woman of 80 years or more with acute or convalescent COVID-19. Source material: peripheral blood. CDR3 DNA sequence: TGCAGCGTGACTAGCGGGAGGGCCACAGATACGCAGTATTTT. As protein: CSVTSGRATDTQYF.